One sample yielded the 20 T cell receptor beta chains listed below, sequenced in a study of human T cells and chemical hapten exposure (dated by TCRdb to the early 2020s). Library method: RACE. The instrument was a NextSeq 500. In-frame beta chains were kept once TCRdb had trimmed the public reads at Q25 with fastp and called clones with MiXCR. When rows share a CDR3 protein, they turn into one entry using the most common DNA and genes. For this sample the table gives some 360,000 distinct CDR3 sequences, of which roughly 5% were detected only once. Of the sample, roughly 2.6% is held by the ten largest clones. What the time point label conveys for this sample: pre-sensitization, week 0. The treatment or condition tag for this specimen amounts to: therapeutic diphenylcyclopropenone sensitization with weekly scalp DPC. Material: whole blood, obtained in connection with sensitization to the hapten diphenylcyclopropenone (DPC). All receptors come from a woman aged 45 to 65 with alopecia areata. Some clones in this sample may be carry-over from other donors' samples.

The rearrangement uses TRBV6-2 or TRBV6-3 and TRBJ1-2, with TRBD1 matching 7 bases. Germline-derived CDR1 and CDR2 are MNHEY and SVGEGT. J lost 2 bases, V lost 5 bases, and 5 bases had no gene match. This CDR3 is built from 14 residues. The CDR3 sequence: CASSDRTGNYGYTF. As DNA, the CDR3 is TGTGCCAGCAGTGACCGGACAGGAAACTATGGCTACACCTTC.

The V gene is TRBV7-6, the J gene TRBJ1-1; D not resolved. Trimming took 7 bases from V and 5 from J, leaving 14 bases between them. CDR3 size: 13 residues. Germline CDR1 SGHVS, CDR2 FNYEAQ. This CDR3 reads CASTPIKGTEAFF. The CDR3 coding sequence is TGTGCCAGCACCCCGATTAAGGGAACTGAAGCTTTCTTT.

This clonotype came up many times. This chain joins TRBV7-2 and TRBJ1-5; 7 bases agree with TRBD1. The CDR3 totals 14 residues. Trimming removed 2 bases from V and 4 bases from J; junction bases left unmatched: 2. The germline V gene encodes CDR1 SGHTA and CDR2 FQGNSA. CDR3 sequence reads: CASSLRQGNQPQHF. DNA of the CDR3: TGTGCCAGCAGCTTAAGACAGGGAAATCAGCCCCAGCATTTT.

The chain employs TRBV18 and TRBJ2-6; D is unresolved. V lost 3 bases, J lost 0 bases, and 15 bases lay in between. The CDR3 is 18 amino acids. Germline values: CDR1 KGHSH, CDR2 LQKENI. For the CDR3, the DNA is TGTGCCAGCTCACCCCCGCCGGGCACCCGCTCTGGGGCCAACGTCCTGACTTTC. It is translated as CASSPPPGTRSGANVLTF. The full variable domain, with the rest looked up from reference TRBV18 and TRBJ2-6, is NAGVMQNPRHLVRRRGQEARLRCSPMKGHSHVYWYRQLPEEGLKFMVYLQKENIIDESGMPKERFSAEFPKEGPSILRIQQVVRGDSAAYFCASSPPPGTRSGANVLTFGAGSRLTVL.

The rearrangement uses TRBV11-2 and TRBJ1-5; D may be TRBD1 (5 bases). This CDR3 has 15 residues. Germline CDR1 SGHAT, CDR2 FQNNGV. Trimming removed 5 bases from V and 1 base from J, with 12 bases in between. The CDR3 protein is CASSPGTVSNQPQHF. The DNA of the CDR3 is TGTGCCAGCAGCCCAGGGACGGTCAGCAATCAGCCCCAGCATTTT.

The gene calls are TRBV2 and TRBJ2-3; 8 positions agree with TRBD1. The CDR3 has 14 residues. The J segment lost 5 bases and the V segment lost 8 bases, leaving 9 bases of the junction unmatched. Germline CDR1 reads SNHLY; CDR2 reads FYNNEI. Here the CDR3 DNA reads TGTGCCAGCTGGACAGGGAGAACGCTAGATACGCAGTATTTT. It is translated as CASWTGRTLDTQYF.

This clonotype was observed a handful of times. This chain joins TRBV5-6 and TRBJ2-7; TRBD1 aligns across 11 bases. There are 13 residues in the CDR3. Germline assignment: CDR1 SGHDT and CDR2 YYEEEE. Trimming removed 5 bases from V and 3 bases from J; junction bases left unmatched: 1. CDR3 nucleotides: TGTGCCAGCAGGGGACAGGGGGGCTACGAGCAGTACTTC. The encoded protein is CASRGQGGYEQYF.

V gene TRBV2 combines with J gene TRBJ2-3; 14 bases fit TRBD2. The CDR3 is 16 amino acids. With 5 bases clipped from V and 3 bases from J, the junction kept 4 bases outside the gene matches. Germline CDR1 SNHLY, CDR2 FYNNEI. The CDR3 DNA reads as TGTGCCAGCAGTCGACTAGCGGGGGGGAGTACAGATACGCAGTATTTT. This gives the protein CASSRLAGGSTDTQYF.

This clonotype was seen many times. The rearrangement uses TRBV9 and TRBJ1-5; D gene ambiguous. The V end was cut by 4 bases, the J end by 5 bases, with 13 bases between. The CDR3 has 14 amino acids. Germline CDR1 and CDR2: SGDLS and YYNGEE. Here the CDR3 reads CASSPTGSDQPQHF. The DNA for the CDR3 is TGTGCCAGCAGCCCGACGGGGTCCGATCAGCCCCAGCATTTT.

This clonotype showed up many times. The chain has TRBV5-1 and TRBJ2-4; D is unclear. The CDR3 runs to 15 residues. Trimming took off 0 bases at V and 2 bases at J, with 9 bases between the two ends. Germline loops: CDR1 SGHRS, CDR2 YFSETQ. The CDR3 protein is CASSLGETPKNIQYF. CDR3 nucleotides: TGCGCCAGCAGCTTGGGAGAAACCCCCAAAAACATTCAGTACTTC. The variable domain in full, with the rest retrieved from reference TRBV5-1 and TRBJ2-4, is KAGVTQTPRYLIKTRGQQVTLSCSPISGHRSVSWYQQTPGQGLQFLFEYFSETQRNKGNFPGRFSGRQFSNSRSEMNVSTLELGDSALYLCASSLGETPKNIQYFGAGTRLSVL.

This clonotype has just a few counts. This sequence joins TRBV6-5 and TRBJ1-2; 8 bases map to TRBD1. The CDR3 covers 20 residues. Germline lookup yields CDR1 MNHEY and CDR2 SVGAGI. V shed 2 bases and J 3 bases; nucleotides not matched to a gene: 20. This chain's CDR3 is CASSYPPTFAAGGAYYGYTF. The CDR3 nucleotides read TGTGCCAGCAGTTACCCTCCTACCTTCGCGGCAGGGGGCGCATACTATGGCTACACCTTC.

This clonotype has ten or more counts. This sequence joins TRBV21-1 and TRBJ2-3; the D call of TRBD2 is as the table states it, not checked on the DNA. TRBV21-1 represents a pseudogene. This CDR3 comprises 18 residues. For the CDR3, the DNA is TGTGCCAGCAGCAAAGAAGGGGAGGCCGGTCTGAGCACAGATACGCAGTATTTT. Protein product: CASSKEGEAGLSTDTQYF.

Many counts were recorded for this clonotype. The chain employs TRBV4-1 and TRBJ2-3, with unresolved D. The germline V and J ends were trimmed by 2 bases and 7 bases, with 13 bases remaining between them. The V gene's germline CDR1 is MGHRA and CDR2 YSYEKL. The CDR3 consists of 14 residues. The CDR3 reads CASSQLPGRHTQYF. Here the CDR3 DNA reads TGCGCCAGCAGCCAATTGCCTGGCAGACATACGCAGTATTTT.

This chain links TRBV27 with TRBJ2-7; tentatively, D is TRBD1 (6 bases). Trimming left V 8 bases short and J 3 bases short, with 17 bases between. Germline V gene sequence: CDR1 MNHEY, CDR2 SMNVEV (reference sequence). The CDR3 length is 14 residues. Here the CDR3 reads CASAAIRDNYEQYF. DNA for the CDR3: TGTGCCAGCGCCGCTATCCGGGACAACTACGAGCAGTACTTC.

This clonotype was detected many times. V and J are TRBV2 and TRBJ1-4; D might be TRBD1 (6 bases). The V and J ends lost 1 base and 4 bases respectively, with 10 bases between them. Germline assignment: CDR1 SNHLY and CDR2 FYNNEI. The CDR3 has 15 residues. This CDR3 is CASSEGGHLNEKLFF. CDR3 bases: TGTGCCAGCAGTGAAGGGGGACACCTTAATGAAAAACTGTTTTTT.

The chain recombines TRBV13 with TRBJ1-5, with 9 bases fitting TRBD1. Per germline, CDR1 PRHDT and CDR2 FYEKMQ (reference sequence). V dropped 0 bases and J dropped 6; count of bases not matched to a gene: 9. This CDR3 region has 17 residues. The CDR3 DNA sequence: TGTGCCAGCAGCTTAGGCAGGAAGGGACAGGGAACTCAGCCCCAGCATTTT. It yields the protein CASSLGRKGQGTQPQHF.

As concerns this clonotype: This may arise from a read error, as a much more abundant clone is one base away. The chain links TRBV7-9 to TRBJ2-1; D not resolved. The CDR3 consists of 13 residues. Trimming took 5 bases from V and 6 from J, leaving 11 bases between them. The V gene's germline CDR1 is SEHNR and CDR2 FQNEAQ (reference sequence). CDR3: CASSNPLGNEQFF. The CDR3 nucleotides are TGTGCCAGCAGCAACCCCTTGGGCAATGAGCAGTTCTTC.

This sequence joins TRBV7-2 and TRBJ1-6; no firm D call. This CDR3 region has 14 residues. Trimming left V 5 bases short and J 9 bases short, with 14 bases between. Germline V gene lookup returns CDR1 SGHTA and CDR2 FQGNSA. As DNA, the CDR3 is TGTGCCAGCAGCGCCCTCTCCCCTGGTTCACCCCTCCACTTT. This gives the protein CASSALSPGSPLHF.

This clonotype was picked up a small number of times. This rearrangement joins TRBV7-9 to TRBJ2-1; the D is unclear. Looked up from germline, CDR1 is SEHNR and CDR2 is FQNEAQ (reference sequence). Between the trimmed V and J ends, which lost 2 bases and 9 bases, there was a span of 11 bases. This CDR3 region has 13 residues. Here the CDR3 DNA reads TGTGCCAGCAGCTTACGTGGAGAGACTGAGCAGTTCTTC. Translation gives CASSLRGETEQFF.

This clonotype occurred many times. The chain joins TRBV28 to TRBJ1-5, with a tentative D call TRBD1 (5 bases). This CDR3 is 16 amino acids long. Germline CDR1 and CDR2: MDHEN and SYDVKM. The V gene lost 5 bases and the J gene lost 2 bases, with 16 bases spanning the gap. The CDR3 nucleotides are TGTGCCAGCAGTCCTCTTAAGAGGGGTGGCAATCAGCCCCAGCATTTT. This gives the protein CASSPLKRGGNQPQHF.